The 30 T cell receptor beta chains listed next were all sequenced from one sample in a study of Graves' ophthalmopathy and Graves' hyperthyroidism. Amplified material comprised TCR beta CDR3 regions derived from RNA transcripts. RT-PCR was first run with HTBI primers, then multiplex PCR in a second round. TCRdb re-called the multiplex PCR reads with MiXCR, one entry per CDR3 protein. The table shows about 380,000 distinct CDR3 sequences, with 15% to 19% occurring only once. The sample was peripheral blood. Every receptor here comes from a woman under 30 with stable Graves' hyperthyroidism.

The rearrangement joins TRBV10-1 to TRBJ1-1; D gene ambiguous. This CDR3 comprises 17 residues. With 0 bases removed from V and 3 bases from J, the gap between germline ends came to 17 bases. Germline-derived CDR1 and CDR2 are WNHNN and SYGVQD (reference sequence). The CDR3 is CASSESVSTGSDTEAFF. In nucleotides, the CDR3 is TGCGCCAGCAGTGAGTCGGTATCAACGGGTTCGGACACTGAAGCTTTCTTT.

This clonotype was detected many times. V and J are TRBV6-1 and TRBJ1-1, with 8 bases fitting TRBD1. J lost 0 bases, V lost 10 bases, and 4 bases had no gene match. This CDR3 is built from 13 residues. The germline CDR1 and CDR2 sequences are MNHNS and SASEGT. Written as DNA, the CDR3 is TGTGCCACCGCAGGGGGCATGAACACTGAAGCTTTCTTT. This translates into CATAGGMNTEAFF.

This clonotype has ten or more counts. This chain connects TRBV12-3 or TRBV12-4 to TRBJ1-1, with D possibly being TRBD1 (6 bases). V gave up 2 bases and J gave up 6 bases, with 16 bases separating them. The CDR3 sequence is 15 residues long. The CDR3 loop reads CASSLIQGGNAEAFF. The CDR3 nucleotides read TGTGCCAGCAGTTTAATACAGGGAGGTAACGCTGAAGCTTTCTTT.

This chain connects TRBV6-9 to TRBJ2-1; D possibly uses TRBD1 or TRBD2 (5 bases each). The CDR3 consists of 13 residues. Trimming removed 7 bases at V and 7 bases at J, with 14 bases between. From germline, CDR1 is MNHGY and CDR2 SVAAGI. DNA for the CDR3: TGTGCCAGCATTAATGCCGGGGCAAATGAGCAGTTCTTC. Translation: CASINAGANEQFF.

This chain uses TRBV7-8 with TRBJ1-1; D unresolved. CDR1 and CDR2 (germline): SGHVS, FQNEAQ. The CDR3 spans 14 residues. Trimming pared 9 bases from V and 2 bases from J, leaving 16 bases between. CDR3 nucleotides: TGTGCCAGTAAATGGGTTTCGGGAAACACTGAAGCTTTCTTT. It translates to CASKWVSGNTEAFF.

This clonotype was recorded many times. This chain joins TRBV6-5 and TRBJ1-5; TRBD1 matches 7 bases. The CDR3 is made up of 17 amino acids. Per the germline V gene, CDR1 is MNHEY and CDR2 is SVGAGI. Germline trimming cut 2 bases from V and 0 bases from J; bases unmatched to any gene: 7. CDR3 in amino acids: CASSYGRGGNSNQPQHF. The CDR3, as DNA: TGTGCCAGCAGTTACGGCAGGGGGGGGAATAGCAATCAGCCCCAGCATTTT.

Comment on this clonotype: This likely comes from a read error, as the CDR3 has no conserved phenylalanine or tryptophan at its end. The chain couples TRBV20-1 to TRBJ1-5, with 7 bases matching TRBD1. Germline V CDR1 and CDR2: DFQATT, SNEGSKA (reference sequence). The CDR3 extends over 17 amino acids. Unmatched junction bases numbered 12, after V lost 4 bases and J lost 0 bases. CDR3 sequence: CSATQRGGLYSNQPQHL. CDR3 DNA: TGCAGTGCTACCCAGCGAGGGGGCCTCTATAGCAATCAGCCCCAGCATTTG.

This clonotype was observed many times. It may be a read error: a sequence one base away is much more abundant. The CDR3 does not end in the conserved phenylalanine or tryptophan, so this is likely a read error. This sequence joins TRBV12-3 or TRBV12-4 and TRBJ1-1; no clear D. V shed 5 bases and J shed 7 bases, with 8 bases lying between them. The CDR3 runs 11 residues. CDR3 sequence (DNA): TGTGCCAGCAGTAGGAAGCGTGAAGCTTTCCTT. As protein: CASSRKREAFL.

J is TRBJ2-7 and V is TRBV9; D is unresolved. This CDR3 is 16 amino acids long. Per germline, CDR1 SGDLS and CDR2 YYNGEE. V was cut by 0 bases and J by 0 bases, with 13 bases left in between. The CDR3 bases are TGTGCCAGCAGCGTAGCCGGACCGCATTTCTCCTACGAGCAGTACTTC. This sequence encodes CASSVAGPHFSYEQYF.

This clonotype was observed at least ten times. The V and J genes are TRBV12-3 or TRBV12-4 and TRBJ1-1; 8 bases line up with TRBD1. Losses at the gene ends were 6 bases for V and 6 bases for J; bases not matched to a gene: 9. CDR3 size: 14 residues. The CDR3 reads CASRRGQEASEAFF. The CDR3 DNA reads TGTGCCAGCAGAAGGGGACAGGAGGCTTCTGAAGCTTTCTTT.

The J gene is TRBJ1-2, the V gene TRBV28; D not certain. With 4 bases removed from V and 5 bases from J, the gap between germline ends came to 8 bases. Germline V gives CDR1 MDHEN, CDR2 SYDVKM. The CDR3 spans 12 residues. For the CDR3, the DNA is TGTGCCAGCAGTTCGTGGGTATATGGCTACACCTTC. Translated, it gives CASSSWVYGYTF.

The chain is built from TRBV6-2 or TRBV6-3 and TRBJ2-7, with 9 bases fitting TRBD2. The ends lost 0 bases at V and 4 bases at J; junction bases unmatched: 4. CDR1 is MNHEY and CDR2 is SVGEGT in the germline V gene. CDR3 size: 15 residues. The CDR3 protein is CASSYSNSGSYEQYF. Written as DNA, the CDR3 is TGTGCCAGCAGTTACTCGAATAGCGGGAGTTACGAGCAGTACTTC.

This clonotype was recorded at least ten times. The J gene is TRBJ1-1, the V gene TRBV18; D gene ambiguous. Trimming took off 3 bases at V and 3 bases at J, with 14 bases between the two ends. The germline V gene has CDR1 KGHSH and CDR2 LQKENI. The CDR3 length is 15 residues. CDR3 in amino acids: CASSPNVPRDTEAFF. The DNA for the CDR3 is TGTGCCAGCTCACCGAACGTCCCGAGGGACACTGAAGCTTTCTTT.

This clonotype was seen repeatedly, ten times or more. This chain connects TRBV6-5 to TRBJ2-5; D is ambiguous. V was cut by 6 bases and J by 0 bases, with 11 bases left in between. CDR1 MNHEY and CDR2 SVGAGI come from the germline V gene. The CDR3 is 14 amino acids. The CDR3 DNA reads TGTGCCAGCAGCTCACGCGTGTACCAAGAGACCCAGTACTTC. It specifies CASSSRVYQETQYF.

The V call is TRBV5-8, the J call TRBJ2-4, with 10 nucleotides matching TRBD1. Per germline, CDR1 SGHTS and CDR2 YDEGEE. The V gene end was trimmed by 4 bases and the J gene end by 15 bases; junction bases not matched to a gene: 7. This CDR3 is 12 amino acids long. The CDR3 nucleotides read TGTGCCAGCAGCCTACGACAGGGGGCGAGGTACTTC. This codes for CASSLRQGARYF.

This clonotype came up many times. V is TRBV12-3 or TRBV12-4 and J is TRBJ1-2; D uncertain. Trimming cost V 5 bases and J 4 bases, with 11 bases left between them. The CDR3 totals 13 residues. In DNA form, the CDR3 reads TGTGCCAGCAGTGGATCCGGAGGCTATGGCTACACCTTC. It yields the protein CASSGSGGYGYTF.

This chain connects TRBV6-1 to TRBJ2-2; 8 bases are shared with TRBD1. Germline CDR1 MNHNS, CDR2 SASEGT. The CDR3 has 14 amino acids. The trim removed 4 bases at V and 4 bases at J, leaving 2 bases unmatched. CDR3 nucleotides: TGTGCCAGCAGTGGCACAGGGGGCACCGGGGAGCTGTTTTTT. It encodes CASSGTGGTGELFF.

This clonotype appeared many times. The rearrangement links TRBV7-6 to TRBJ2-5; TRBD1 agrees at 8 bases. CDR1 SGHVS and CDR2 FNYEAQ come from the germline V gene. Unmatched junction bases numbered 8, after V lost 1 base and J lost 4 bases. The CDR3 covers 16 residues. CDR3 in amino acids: CASSLVLWTGRETQYF. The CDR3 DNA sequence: TGTGCCAGCAGCTTAGTCCTATGGACAGGGCGAGAGACCCAGTACTTC.

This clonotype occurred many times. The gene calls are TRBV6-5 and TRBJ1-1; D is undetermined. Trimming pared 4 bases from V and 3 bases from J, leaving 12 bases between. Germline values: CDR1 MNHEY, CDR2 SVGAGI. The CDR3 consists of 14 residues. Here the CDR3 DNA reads TGTGCCAGCAGTTTCGGACCCGGGGACACTGAAGCTTTCTTT. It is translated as CASSFGPGDTEAFF.

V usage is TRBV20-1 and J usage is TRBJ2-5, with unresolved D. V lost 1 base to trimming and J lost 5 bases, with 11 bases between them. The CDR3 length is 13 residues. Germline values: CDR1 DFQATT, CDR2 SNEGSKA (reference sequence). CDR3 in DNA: TGCAGTGCTAGAGCTGCTGGGCTGGAGACCCAGTACTTC. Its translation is CSARAAGLETQYF.

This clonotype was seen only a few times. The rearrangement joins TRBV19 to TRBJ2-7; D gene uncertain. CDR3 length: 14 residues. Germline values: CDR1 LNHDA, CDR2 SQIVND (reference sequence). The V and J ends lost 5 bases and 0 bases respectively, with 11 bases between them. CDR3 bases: TGTGCCAGTAGTCTTCAGATGAGCTCCTACGAGCAGTACTTC. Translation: CASSLQMSSYEQYF.

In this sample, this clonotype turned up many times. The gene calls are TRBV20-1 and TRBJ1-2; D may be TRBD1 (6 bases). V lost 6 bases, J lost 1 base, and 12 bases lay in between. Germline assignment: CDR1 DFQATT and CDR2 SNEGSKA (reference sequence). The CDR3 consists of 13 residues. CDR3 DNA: TGCAGTGCCCGGGACACCAGTAACTATGGCTACACCTTC. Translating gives CSARDTSNYGYTF.

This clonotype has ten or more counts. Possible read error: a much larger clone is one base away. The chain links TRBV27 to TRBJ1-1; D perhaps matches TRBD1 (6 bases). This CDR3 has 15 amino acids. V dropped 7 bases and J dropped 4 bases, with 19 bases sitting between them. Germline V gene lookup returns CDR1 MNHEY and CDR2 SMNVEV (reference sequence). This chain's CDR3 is CASNDKGGTSTEAFF. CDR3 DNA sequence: TGTGCCAGCAATGACAAGGGGGGGACGAGCACTGAAGCTTTCTTT.

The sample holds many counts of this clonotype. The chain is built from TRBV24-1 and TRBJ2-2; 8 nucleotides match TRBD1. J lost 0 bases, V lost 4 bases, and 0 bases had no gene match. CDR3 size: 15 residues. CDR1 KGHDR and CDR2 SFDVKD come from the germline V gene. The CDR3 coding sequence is TGTGCCACCAGTGAGGGACAGGCGAACACCGGGGAGCTGTTTTTT. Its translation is CATSEGQANTGELFF.

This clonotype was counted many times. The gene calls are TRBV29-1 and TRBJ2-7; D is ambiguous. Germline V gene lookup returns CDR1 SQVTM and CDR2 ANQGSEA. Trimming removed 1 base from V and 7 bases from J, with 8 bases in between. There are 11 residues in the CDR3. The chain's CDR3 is CSVEGGAEQYF. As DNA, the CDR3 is TGCAGCGTTGAAGGTGGTGCGGAGCAGTACTTC.

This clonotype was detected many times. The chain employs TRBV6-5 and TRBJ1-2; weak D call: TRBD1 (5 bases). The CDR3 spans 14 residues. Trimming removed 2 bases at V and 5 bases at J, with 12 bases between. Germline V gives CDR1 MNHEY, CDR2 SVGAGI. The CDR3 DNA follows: TGTGCCAGCAGTTACATGGGGCGGCCTTATGGCTACACCTTC. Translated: CASSYMGRPYGYTF.

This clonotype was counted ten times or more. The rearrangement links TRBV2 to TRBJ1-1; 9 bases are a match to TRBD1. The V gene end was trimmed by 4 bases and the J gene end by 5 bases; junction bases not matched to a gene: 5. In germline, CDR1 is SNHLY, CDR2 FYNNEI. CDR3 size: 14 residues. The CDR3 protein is CASSGDRVRTEAFF. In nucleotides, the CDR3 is TGTGCCAGCAGTGGGGACAGGGTACGGACTGAAGCTTTCTTT.

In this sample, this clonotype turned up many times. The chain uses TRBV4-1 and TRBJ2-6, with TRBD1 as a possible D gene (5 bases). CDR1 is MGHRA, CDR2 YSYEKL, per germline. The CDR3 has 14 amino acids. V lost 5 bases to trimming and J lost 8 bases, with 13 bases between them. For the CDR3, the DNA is TGCGCCAGCAGCGCCCAACAGGAGACCAACGTCCTGACTTTC. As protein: CASSAQQETNVLTF.

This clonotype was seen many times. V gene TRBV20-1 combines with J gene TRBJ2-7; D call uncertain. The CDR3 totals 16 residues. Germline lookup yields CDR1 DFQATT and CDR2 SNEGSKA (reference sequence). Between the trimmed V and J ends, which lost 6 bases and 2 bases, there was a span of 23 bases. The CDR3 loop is CSAKTAGGTQTYEQYF. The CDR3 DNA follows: TGCAGTGCAAAGACGGCAGGCGGAACCCAAACCTACGAGCAGTACTTC.

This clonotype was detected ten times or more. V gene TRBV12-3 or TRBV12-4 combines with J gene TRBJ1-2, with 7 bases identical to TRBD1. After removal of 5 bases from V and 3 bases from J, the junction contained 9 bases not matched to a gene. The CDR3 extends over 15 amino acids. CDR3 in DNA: TGTGCCAGCAGTCCTAACAGGGGTTTTCACTATGGCTACACCTTC. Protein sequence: CASSPNRGFHYGYTF.